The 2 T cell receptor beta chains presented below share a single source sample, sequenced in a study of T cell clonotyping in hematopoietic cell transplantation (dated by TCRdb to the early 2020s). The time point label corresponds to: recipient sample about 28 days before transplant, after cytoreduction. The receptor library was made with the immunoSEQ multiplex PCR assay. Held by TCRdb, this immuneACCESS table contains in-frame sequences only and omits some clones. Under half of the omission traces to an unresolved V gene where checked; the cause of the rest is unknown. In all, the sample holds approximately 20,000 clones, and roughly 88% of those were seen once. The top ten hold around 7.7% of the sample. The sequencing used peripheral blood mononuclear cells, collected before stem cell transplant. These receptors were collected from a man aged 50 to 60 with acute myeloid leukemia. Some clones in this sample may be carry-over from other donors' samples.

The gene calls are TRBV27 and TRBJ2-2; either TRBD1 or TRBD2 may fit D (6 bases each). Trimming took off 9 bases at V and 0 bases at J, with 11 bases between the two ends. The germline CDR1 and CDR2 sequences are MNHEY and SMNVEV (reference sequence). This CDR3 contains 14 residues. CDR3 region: CASTRGPNTGELFF. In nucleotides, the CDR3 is TGTGCCAGTACCCGGGGGCCGAACACCGGGGAGCTGTTTTTT.

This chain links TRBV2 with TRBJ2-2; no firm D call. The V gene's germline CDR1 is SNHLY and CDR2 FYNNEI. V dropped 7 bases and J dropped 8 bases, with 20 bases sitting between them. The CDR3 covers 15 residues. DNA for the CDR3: TGTGCCAGCAAACGGTCGACCCTGACACCGGGGGAGCTGTTTTTT. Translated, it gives CASKRSTLTPGELFF.